The entry below gives a single T cell receptor beta chain sequence along with its context. Trimming pared 2 bases from V and 7 bases from J, leaving 12 bases between. CDR3 size: 14 residues. Germline CDR1 and CDR2: SGHVS and FNYEAQ. This specimen comes from a study of blood T cells in healthy people across ages. Next came a second PCR, run for roughly 6 to 11 cycles, which used a sample-barcoded 5' primer along with a J-beta primer mix. MiXCR, applied by TCRdb to the 5' RACE reads, yields one record per CDR3 protein. The sample holds some 1,000,000 distinct CDR3 sequences, around 27% seen once. The sample was also reused in another study, on T cells of mothers and their children. That study reports: Detection yielded no persistent microchimeric T cell clones.

Sequencing input: blood. This clonotype was sampled from a girl aged 2-15 years in good health. This sequence joins TRBV7-6 and TRBJ2-1; D might be TRBD1 or TRBD2, each matching 5 bases. CDR3 sequence (DNA): TGTGCCAGCAGCTTATATCGGGACCTTAATGAGCAGTTCTTC. Its translation is CASSLYRDLNEQFF.